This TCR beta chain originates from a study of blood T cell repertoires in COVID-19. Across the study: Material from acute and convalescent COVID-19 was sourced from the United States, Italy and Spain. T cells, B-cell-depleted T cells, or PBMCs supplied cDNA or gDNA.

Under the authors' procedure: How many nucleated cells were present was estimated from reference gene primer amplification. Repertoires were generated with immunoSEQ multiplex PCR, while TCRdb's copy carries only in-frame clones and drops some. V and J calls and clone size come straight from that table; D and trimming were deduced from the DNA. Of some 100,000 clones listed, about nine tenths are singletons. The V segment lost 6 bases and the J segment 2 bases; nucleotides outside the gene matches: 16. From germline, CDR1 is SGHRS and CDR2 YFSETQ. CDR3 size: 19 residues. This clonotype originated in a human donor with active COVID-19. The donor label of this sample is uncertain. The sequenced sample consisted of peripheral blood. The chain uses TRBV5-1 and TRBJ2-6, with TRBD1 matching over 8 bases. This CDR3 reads CASNLGQGAVLPGANVLTF. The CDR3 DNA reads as TGCGCCAGCAATTTGGGTCAGGGGGCTGTTCTCCCTGGGGCCAACGTCCTGACTTTC.